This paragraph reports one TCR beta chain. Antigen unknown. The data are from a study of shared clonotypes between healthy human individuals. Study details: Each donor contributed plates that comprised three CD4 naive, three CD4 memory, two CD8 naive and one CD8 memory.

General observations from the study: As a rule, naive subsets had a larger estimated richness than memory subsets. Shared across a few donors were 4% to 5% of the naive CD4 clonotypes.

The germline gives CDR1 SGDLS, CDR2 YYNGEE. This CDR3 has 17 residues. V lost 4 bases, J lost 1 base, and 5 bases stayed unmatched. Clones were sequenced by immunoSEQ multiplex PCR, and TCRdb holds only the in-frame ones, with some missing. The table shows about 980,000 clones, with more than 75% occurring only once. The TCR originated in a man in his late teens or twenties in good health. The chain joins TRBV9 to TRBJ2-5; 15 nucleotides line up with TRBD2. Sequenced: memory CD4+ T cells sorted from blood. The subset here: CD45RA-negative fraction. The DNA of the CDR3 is TGTGCCAGCAGCACTGGGACTAGCGGGAGGCTCCAAGAGACCCAGTACTTC. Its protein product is CASSTGTSGRLQETQYF.